This T cell receptor beta chain was documented in a study of cytomegalovirus exposure and HLA in healthy donors (dated by TCRdb to 2016 to 2017). General notes on the study: An earlier analysis of approximately 640 of the donors reported approximately 290 Gb of sequence data and more than 90 million unique TCR beta sequences from roughly 180 million T cells. About 330 gigabases of sequencing data and tens of millions of unique TCR sequences made up an early release that covered approximately 700 HLA-typed donors. The genetic ancestry cluster associated with self-reported Caucasian donors included about 84% of the approximately 400 genotyped donors. The study was designed to test whether signatures of past pathogen exposure could be identified by cataloging public T cell receptors. The study profiled the T cell repertoires of around 700 subjects by immunosequencing and related them to cytomegalovirus serostatus. A separate validation cohort of approximately 120 different subjects was used in addition to the 666-subject first cohort. To predict cytomegalovirus infection status, the study brought together high-throughput TCR immunosequencing, statistical association of individual TCRs with disease status, and machine learning. A later analysis re-analyzed previously published TCR beta repertoires from roughly 600 donors and added high-resolution HLA genotyping to study TCR occurrence patterns. The later analysis used no new phenotypic data to find candidate immune exposures, relying instead on TCR beta sequences and their occurrence across donors. In an earlier analysis of about 590 of the donors, high-throughput TCR beta sequencing was used to judge whether each TCR beta V gene segment behaved as functional or pseudogenic. Donor age, sex, ethnicity and CMV serostatus were compiled alongside the repertoire data. In a later genetic analysis, genome-wide SNP genotypes for about three fifths of the roughly 670 donors were used, and that subset was treated as a discovery cohort. All discovery cohort repertoires had been generated on a single sequencing platform. Class I and class II HLA loci were covered by the typing at four-digit resolution. The number of typed donors differed by locus: about 620-640 for A, B, C, DRB1 and DQB1; about 520 for DQA1; approximately 600 for DPA1; and 450 to 480 for DPB1. Because of strong linkage in the cohort, roughly five DR-DQ haplotypes were treated as single units for association and clustering. Among over 350 genotyped donors of the cohort, an average of around 240,000 unique TCR beta nucleotide sequences were sequenced per donor, roughly 20% of them non-productive. Findings and caveats that apply to the study as a whole: An association between a missense DCLRE1C variant and V-gene and J-gene trimming of TCR beta chains was found in a later genetic analysis and replicated in an independent cohort. The study gave a list of roughly 150 TCR beta chains associated with cytomegalovirus. According to a later analysis, parvovirus B19, influenza, CMV and Epstein-Barr virus appeared linked to several top co-occurrence clusters. Correlated functional status among segregating V segments might be attributable to linkage disequilibrium, but an unknown experimental factor could not be ruled out. In an earlier analysis of over 550 of the donors, most TCR beta V segments were observed in productive rearrangements about 87% or about 30% of the time, broadly matching IMGT annotations. In a later analysis, TCR association rates were found to vary across HLA loci, with the most associated TCRs seen for DRB1 alleles and the fewest for HLA-C alleles. Compared with equally common non-associated chains, HLA-associated TCR beta chains in a later analysis were more clonally expanded and had lower generation probabilities. Because HLA typing was missing for some donors at each locus, association tests included only the typed subset. In vitro tests confirmed that a few of the cytomegalovirus-associated TCR beta chains recognize cytomegalovirus antigens. CMV serostatus was the only immune exposure information available for the cohort. When HLA alleles, especially DR and DQ, strongly co-occurred, TCR associations were difficult to assign to individual alleles. The classifier was reported to diagnose cytomegalovirus status with high specificity and sensitivity in both the original cohort and the validation cohort. It was suggested by the authors that the approach could potentially be generalized to other disease states and immunological phenotypes. Some IMGT-functional V segments, including TRBV6-2 and TRBV6-3, could not be told apart with the 87-base-pair reads, so those segments were excluded. Sequencing depth was assumed to be roughly uniform across donors in the presence/absence analyses, though that assumption may not hold. According to a later analysis, most CMV-associated TCR beta chains appeared to be HLA-restricted, and the HLA associations seemed to be driven largely by CMV exposure. Most TCR sequences were seen in very few donors, while some public TCRs were found in many individuals. A cluster of highly shared sequence variants was judged likely to represent a technical artifact of the sequencing pipeline. Some 15 rarely observed V segments, including chromosome 9 orphons, were excluded from the earlier analysis of some 590 of the donors because counts were too low. A further reported finding was that TCR beta sequences accurately predicted the HLA-A and HLA-B alleles for most subjects in the first cohort. Compared with the approximately 720-donor mean, donors in an Asian-associated ancestry cluster had fewer N-insertions in productive TCRs, according to a later genetic analysis. At a false discovery rate of 0.05, a later analysis linked under 20,000 TCR beta sequences to specific HLA alleles. The cohort was sequenced for TCR beta chains only, and without alpha or paired-chain data the features that could be detected were limited.

The junction shows trimming of 1 base on V and 1 base on J, plus 13 bases between the germline ends. Reading from cysteine to phenylalanine, the CDR3 counts 16 amino acids. Of the read, only the CDR3 DNA is kept; its 48 bases are in frame from base 1. As encoded in the germline V gene, CDR1 is LGHNA while CDR2 is YNFKEQ. The cohort consisted of 600 or so healthy bone marrow donors. At the time of sampling, all cohort members were nominally healthy, though unrecorded immune exposures were likely present. The donor was CMV seronegative and was included in the group of 352 seronegative cohort members. Every donor gave a peripheral blood sample, and the peripheral blood mononuclear cells from that sample were used for TCR beta sequencing. Genomic DNA extraction from the blood cell samples was performed with the Qiagen DNeasy Blood Extraction Kit. Concerning this clone: It has no known antigen specificity. Base qualities are missing; no much larger clone stands one base away.

The method behind the library was the immunoSEQ multiplex PCR assay. The multiplex PCR relied on a mix of 60 forward primers for TCR Vbeta segments and 13 reverse primers for TCR Jbeta segments. Amplification of the CDR3 region of rearranged TCR beta genes was performed with a multiplex PCR assay on genomic DNA. On the Illumina HiSeq System, the amplified TCR beta libraries were sequenced as 87-base-pair reads. On the study's bioinformatics: Across the 670 or so repertoires, a later analysis counted 80 million or so unique TCR beta chains, about 10 million of which were shared by at least two donors. A nearest-neighbor algorithm error-corrected the raw reads and collapsed the reads into unique sequences, merging closely related sequences to remove PCR and sequencing errors. To assign V, D and J gene segments, CDR3 sequences were aligned to IMGT reference sequences. Each retained sequence needed at least a six-nucleotide match to both a V gene segment and a J gene segment. Rearrangements were called productive when the CDR3 lacked stop codons and stayed in frame with V and J; all others were non-productive. Following IMGT convention, CDR3 was defined as the stretch from the second conserved V-encoded cysteine up to the conserved J-encoded phenylalanine. The earlier analysis of fewer than 700 of the donors excluded sequences that lacked an unambiguous match to a single V gene segment. An earlier analysis of a few hundred of the donors classified V segments as functional when productive rearrangements were above 56.7% and as segregating when the standard deviation between donors was above 5%. To diagnose cytomegalovirus status from the catalog of TCR beta chain sequences, a statistical classification framework was built. A later analysis assigned V and J genes by comparing TCR nucleotide sequences with IMGT/GENE-DB human TR gene sequences. A later analysis assigned CDR3 sequences and most-parsimonious VDJ recombination scenarios with the TCRdist pipeline. A later analysis defined each TCR beta chain by its CDR3 amino acid sequence plus V-gene family, and excluded reads lacking a unique V-gene family. To address suspected cross-contamination and a sequencing artifact, a later analysis removed over 500 highly shared, low-generation-probability nucleotide sequences. A later analysis calculated a clonal expansion index for each public chain from normalized within-repertoire ranks of inferred template counts. Generation probabilities in a later analysis came from a VDJ recombination model fitted to out-of-frame rearrangements, and those results were checked against IGoR. In a later analysis, TCR-TCR, TCR-HLA and TCR-CMV co-occurrence was scored with hypergeometric tests, and a repertoire-size bias correction was applied to TCR pairs. False discovery rates were estimated in a later analysis by permuting HLA or CMV assignments 20 times. In a later analysis, co-occurring TCRs were grouped with DBSCAN, and TCRdist sequence similarity was added when clustering was performed within HLA-allele-positive subsets. Repertoires with fewer than 30,000 or more than 120,000 public chains, plus five repertoires with anomalous nucleotide sharing, were excluded from co-occurrence clustering. TCRdb stores this immuneACCESS table with in-frame sequences only. Part of the clones is absent; in the studies checked, under half of the shortfall reflects unresolved V genes, and no reason is known for the rest. The DNA was the basis for D and trimming; V, J and clone size are from that table. The sample table shows around 110,000 clones, and approximately 80% are seen once. The ten biggest clones cover under 4% of the sample.

This TCR came from a man in his fifties or sixties in good health and CMV-seronegative. Sequenced: PBMCs. This chain is built from TRBV4-2 and TRBJ2-5, with TRBD2 tentatively as D gene (6 bases match). CDR3 protein: CASSQGTGTSQETQYF. The bases read TGTGCCAGCAGCCAAGGAACCGGGACTTCCCAAGAGACCCAGTACTTC.